These 29 T cell receptor beta chains came from one sample sequenced in a study of CD8 T cells in ankylosing spondylitis (dated by TCRdb to between 2016 and 2019). Broader findings and caveats from the paper: A TCR beta motif made up of several highly homologous amino acid variants appeared to be characteristic of blood from ankylosing spondylitis patients.

These receptors have no known antigen. Receptor amplification or capture employed 5' RACE. The listed sequencing device is Illumina HiSeq 2500. The public reads were reanalyzed by TCRdb: fastp trimming at Q25, MiXCR alignment, in-frame beta chains only. CDR3 protein sequences are deduplicated, and each keeps its most common genes and DNA. For this sample there are about 540,000 distinct CDR3 sequences; 10% to 15% appear just once. About 6.5% of the sample is taken by the ten largest. Sequences were obtained from blood, either unsorted or a sorted T cell fraction (not recorded which). The receptors shown here come from a male donor with ankylosing spondylitis.

This clonotype was seen at least ten times. V gene TRBV5-1 combines with J gene TRBJ1-1; TRBD1 matches at 7 bases. Germline V CDR1 and CDR2: SGHRS, YFSETQ. The CDR3 contains 16 residues. After removal of 0 bases from V and 0 bases from J, the junction contained 5 bases not matched to a gene. The DNA for the CDR3 is TGCGCCAGCAGCTTGGGACAGGGACAGATGAACACTGAAGCTTTCTTT. Translated: CASSLGQGQMNTEAFF. The whole variable domain, filled in from reference TRBV5-1 and TRBJ1-1, reads KAGVTQTPRYLIKTRGQQVTLSCSPISGHRSVSWYQQTPGQGLQFLFEYFSETQRNKGNFPGRFSGRQFSNSRSEMNVSTLELGDSALYLCASSLGQGQMNTEAFFGQGTRLTVV.

Many counts were recorded for this clonotype. The rearrangement joins TRBV5-1 to TRBJ2-1; no definite D call. With 0 bases removed from V and 5 bases from J, the gap between germline ends came to 6 bases. Germline V gives CDR1 SGHRS, CDR2 YFSETQ. The length of the CDR3 is 13 residues. The CDR3 DNA reads TGCGCCAGCAGCTTGGCTACAGACAATGAGCAGTTCTTC. Translated, it gives CASSLATDNEQFF.

This clonotype was counted a few times. The chain uses TRBV25-1 and TRBJ1-1; possibly TRBD1 for D (5 bases). This CDR3 has 14 residues. CDR1 and CDR2 (germline): MGHDK, SYGVNS. With 0 bases removed from V and 1 base from J, the gap between germline ends came to 6 bases. CDR3 region: CASSEYGGNTEAFF. For the CDR3, the DNA is TGTGCCAGCAGTGAATACGGGGGGAACACTGAAGCTTTCTTT.

V and J are TRBV29-1 and TRBJ1-5, with D unclear. CDR3 length: 12 amino acids. With 3 bases removed from V and 2 bases from J, the gap between germline ends came to 5 bases. Germline lookup yields CDR1 SQVTM and CDR2 ANQGSEA. The CDR3 region has the DNA TGCAGCGTTGAGTGGGGCAATCAGCCCCAGCATTTT. As protein: CSVEWGNQPQHF. The full variable domain, its missing parts supplied by reference TRBV29-1 and TRBJ1-5, is SAVISQKPSRDICQRGTSLTIQCQVDSQVTMMFWYRQQPGQSLTLIATANQGSEATYESGFVIDKFPISRPNLTFSTLTVSNMSPEDSSIYLCSVEWGNQPQHFGDGTRLSIL.

This clonotype was found a few times. This rearrangement joins TRBV6-1 to TRBJ2-5; 14 nucleotides agree with TRBD2. This CDR3 contains 17 residues. Trimming removed 5 bases from V and 0 bases from J; junction bases left unmatched: 5. The germline V gene has CDR1 MNHNS and CDR2 SASEGT. CDR3 residues: CASSPGLAGGYQETQYF. The CDR3 DNA follows: TGTGCCAGCAGTCCCGGACTAGCGGGAGGTTACCAAGAGACCCAGTACTTC.

This clonotype was observed a few times. This chain links TRBV7-2 with TRBJ2-5; the match to TRBD2 covers 9 bases. This CDR3 is built from 16 residues. In germline, CDR1 is SGHTA, CDR2 FQGNSA. Germline trimming cut 2 bases from V and 4 bases from J; bases unmatched to any gene: 8. The CDR3 DNA sequence: TGTGCCAGCAGCTTACCTAGCGGGGCTATGGGAGAGACCCAGTACTTC. Translation gives CASSLPSGAMGETQYF.

This clonotype was counted between two and nine times. CDR3 DNA sequence: TGTGCCAGCACCGTTAGGCGGGAGGGCAATGAGCAGTTCTTC. Amino acid sequence: CASTVRREGNEQFF. The V and J genes are TRBV7-2 and TRBJ2-1; TRBD2 agrees at 9 bases. The CDR3 loop spans 14 amino acids. The V segment lost 7 bases and the J segment 6 bases; nucleotides outside the gene matches: 7. Germline CDR1 and CDR2: SGHTA and FQGNSA. Full variable domain (missing parts from reference TRBV7-2 and TRBJ2-1): GAGVSQSPSNKVTEKGKDVELRCDPISGHTALYWYRQSLGQGLEFLIYFQGNSAPDKSGLPSDRFSAERTGGSVSTLTIQRTQQEDSAVYLCASTVRREGNEQFFGPGTRLTVL.

This clonotype was found many times. The V and J genes are TRBV12-3 or TRBV12-4 and TRBJ1-3; the D is unclear. The CDR3 is made up of 16 amino acids. V lost 6 bases and J lost 0, with 15 bases in between. Written as DNA, the CDR3 is TGTGCCAGCAGGACAATCGGGCAGAGCTCTGGAAACACCATATATTTT. Its translation: CASRTIGQSSGNTIYF.

This clonotype came up a few times. The gene calls are TRBV6-1 and TRBJ2-1; 16 bases agree with TRBD2. J was trimmed by 5 bases and V by 8 bases; bases with no gene match: 6. The CDR3 contains 16 residues. CDR1 MNHNS and CDR2 SASEGT come from the germline V gene. This CDR3 reads CASLGTSGRGNNEQFF. DNA of the CDR3: TGTGCCAGCCTCGGGACTAGCGGGAGGGGCAACAATGAGCAGTTCTTC.

This clonotype was observed many times. The chain joins TRBV2 to TRBJ2-3; D perhaps matches TRBD2 (6 bases). The V gene lost 11 bases and the J gene lost 5 bases, with 20 bases spanning the gap. The CDR3 is made up of 14 amino acids. Per the germline V gene, CDR1 is SNHLY and CDR2 is FYNNEI. Here the CDR3 reads CAGGILLFGDTQYF. CDR3 DNA: TGTGCCGGGGGGATCTTATTATTCGGAGATACGCAGTATTTT.

This clonotype has only a few counts. The V gene is TRBV5-1, the J gene TRBJ2-1, with D possibly being TRBD2 (6 bases). Germline V CDR1 and CDR2: SGHRS, YFSETQ. The V end lost 1 base, the J end lost 1 base, and 12 bases lay between the germline ends. The CDR3 is 16 residues long. Written as DNA, the CDR3 is TGCGCCAGCAGCTTGCTCGGGACTTCTTCCTACAATGAGCAGTTCTTC. Its protein is CASSLLGTSSYNEQFF.

As to this clonotype: No conserved phenylalanine or tryptophan ends this CDR3, so it is likely a read error. The V gene is TRBV10-2, the J gene TRBJ2-7; D is unresolved. The germline V and J ends were trimmed by 10 bases and 3 bases, with 7 bases remaining between them. The CDR3 runs 10 residues. Germline lookup yields CDR1 WSHSY and CDR2 SAAADI. CDR3 sequence: CATSDYEQYY. Here the CDR3 DNA reads TGCGCCACCTCGGACTACGAGCAGTACTAC.

The rearrangement uses TRBV7-2 and TRBJ1-5; a possible D gene is TRBD1 (6 bases). The CDR3 totals 13 residues. Germline V gene lookup returns CDR1 SGHTA and CDR2 FQGNSA. V was clipped by 6 bases and J by 6 bases, with 12 bases between them. The DNA for the CDR3 is TGTGCCAGCAGACAGGGAAGGGGTCAGCCCCAGCATTTT. It specifies CASRQGRGQPQHF.

The genes are TRBV14 and TRBJ2-1; D is ambiguous. There are 12 residues in the CDR3. The germline V and J ends were trimmed by 4 bases and 6 bases, with 7 bases remaining between them. CDR1 is SGHDN and CDR2 is FVKESK in the germline V gene. The CDR3 loop reads CASSPSTNEQFF. The CDR3 nucleotides are TGTGCCAGCAGCCCCTCTACCAATGAGCAGTTCTTC. Full variable domain (remainder filled in from reference TRBV14 and TRBJ2-1): EAGVTQFPSHSVIEKGQTVTLRCDPISGHDNLYWYRRVMGKEIKFLLHFVKESKQDESGMPNNRFLAERTGGTYSTLKVQPAELEDSGVYFCASSPSTNEQFFGPGTRLTVL.

Remarks on this clonotype: A much bigger clone sits one base away, suggesting this may be a read error. The CDR3 does not end in the conserved phenylalanine or tryptophan, so this is likely a read error. The V and J genes are TRBV6-1 and TRBJ1-1, with TRBD1 identical over 9 bases. Trimming at V came to 3 bases and at J to 6 bases, leaving 14 bases not matched to a gene. This CDR3 comprises 17 residues. Per germline, CDR1 MNHNS and CDR2 SASEGT. The CDR3 spells CASSEYAGTGKFAEAFS. The CDR3 DNA reads TGTGCCAGCAGTGAGTATGCCGGGACAGGGAAATTCGCTGAAGCTTTCTCT.

This clonotype was seen a few times. The chain is built from TRBV27 and TRBJ2-1, with 10 bases identical to TRBD2. The V gene end was trimmed by 8 bases and the J gene end by 9 bases; junction bases not matched to a gene: 13. The CDR3 loop spans 15 amino acids. Germline assignment: CDR1 MNHEY and CDR2 SMNVEV (reference sequence). CDR3 protein: CASRTSGTSGGEQFF. The CDR3 nucleotides read TGTGCCAGCCGGACTAGCGGCACCTCGGGGGGTGAGCAGTTCTTC.

This chain links TRBV15 with TRBJ1-2, with D unclear. CDR1 is LNHNV and CDR2 is YYDKDF in the germline V gene (reference sequence). The ends were cut back, 3 bases at V and 5 bases at J, with 10 bases in the middle. This CDR3 has 13 residues. The CDR3 bases are TGTGCCACCAGCAGCCGTCGGATATATGGCTACACCTTC. Translation: CATSSRRIYGYTF. The complete variable domain, with remaining parts taken from reference TRBV15 and TRBJ1-2, reads DAMVIQNPRYQVTQFGKPVTLSCSQTLNHNVMYWYQQKSSQAPKLLFHYYDKDFNNEADTPDNFQSRRPNTSFCFLDIRSPGLGDTAMYLCATSSRRIYGYTFGSGTRLTVV.

The chain uses TRBV6-1 and TRBJ1-2, with TRBD1 matching 8 bases. Trimming removed 6 bases from V and 4 bases from J; junction bases left unmatched: 10. Germline V CDR1 and CDR2: MNHNS, SASEGT. CDR3 size: 15 residues. CDR3 sequence reads: CASRTRGQDSYGYTF. In DNA form, the CDR3 reads TGTGCCAGCAGGACCCGGGGACAGGACAGCTATGGCTACACCTTC.

The rearrangement joins TRBV9 to TRBJ2-3, with 7 bases aligning to TRBD2. This CDR3 spans 15 amino acids. Looked up from germline, CDR1 is SGDLS and CDR2 is YYNGEE. V gave up 4 bases and J gave up 0 bases; unmatched junction bases: 5. CDR3 DNA: TGTGCCAGCAGCCCGGGACTATTTAGCACAGATACGCAGTATTTT. This codes for CASSPGLFSTDTQYF. Filled out from reference TRBV9 and TRBJ2-3, the complete variable domain reads DSGVTQTPKHLITATGQRVTLRCSPRSGDLSVYWYQQSLDQGLQFLIQYYNGEERAKGNILERFSAQQFPDLHSELNLSSLELGDSALYFCASSPGLFSTDTQYFGPGTRLTVL.

This clonotype was seen repeatedly, ten times or more. This rearrangement joins TRBV7-2 to TRBJ1-2; D remains unclear. The germline V gene has CDR1 SGHTA and CDR2 FQGNSA. V was shortened by 1 base and J by 4 bases, with 10 bases between the two germline ends. The CDR3 is 14 amino acids. In DNA, the CDR3 is TGTGCCAGCAGCTTAGATCAGGTCGTCTATGGCTACACCTTC. It codes for CASSLDQVVYGYTF.

This clonotype has a handful of counts. The gene calls are TRBV29-1 and TRBJ2-1; D gene ambiguous. The CDR3 runs 10 residues. Germline V lookup: CDR1 SQVTM, CDR2 ANQGSEA. Trimming cost V 5 bases and J 4 bases, with 3 bases left between them. CDR3 sequence reads: CSVLYNEQFF. Here the CDR3 DNA reads TGCAGCGTTCTATACAATGAGCAGTTCTTC.

This clonotype was observed at least ten times. This sequence joins TRBV29-1 and TRBJ1-2, with D hard to call. Trimming cost V 5 bases and J 2 bases, with 9 bases left between them. Germline V gene data show CDR1 as SQVTM and CDR2 as ANQGSEA. The CDR3 sequence is 12 residues long. The CDR3 spells CSVPTDNYGYTF. The CDR3 DNA reads TGCAGCGTTCCGACGGACAACTATGGCTACACCTTC.

This clonotype was observed a handful of times. The V call is TRBV6-1, the J call TRBJ2-1; 8 bases line up with TRBD2. The germline V gene encodes CDR1 MNHNS and CDR2 SASEGT. V dropped 6 bases and J dropped 8; count of bases not matched to a gene: 6. The CDR3 runs 13 residues. CDR3 in amino acids: CASSPGREHEQFF. CDR3 DNA sequence: TGTGCCAGCAGCCCCGGGAGGGAACATGAGCAGTTCTTC.

In this sample, this clonotype turned up a few times. This chain links TRBV5-6 with TRBJ2-5, with a possible D match to TRBD2 (5 bases). This CDR3 is 13 amino acids long. The germline CDR1 and CDR2 sequences are SGHDT and YYEEEE. V dropped 2 bases and J dropped 5 bases, with 10 bases sitting between them. CDR3 region: CASSFGSGETQYF. The CDR3 coding sequence is TGTGCCAGCAGCTTTGGGTCGGGGGAGACCCAGTACTTC.

The V call is TRBV7-9, the J call TRBJ2-5, with D perhaps matching TRBD1 (5 bases). Germline lookup yields CDR1 SEHNR and CDR2 FQNEAQ (reference sequence). The CDR3 consists of 15 residues. V lost 4 bases and J 2 bases, leaving 14 bases between the germline ends. This CDR3 is CASSSGQRGQETQYF. In nucleotides, the CDR3 is TGTGCCAGCAGCTCCGGACAAAGGGGTCAAGAGACCCAGTACTTC.

A few counts support this clonotype. The rearrangement uses TRBV10-3 and TRBJ2-7; tentatively, D is TRBD2 (6 bases). The germline CDR1 and CDR2 sequences are ENHRY and SYGVKD. Trimming stripped 4 bases from V and 3 bases from J, with 13 bases between. CDR3 length: 14 residues. The CDR3 region has the DNA TGTGCCATCAGTGTCGAGGACTACCTCTACGAGCAGTACTTC. Translation: CAISVEDYLYEQYF.

This clonotype was observed at least ten times. This chain uses TRBV3-1 with TRBJ1-6, with D possibly being TRBD1 (5 bases). This CDR3 has 13 amino acids. V was pared by 4 bases and J by 9 bases, with 10 bases between. CDR1 and CDR2 from the germline V gene are LGHDT and YNNKEL (reference sequence). In nucleotides, the CDR3 is TGTGCCAGCAGCCTCAGGGAAGGTTCACCCCTCCACTTT. Protein: CASSLREGSPLHF. The full variable domain, with the rest looked up from reference TRBV3-1 and TRBJ1-6, is DTAVSQTPKYLVTQMGNDKSIKCEQNLGHDTMYWYKQDSKKFLKIMFSYNNKELIINETVPNRFSPKSPDKAHLNLHINSLELGDSAVYFCASSLREGSPLHFGNGTRLTVT.

This clonotype was seen a few times. J is TRBJ2-1 and V is TRBV10-3, with TRBD2 matching over 8 bases. With 6 bases clipped from V and 0 bases from J, the junction kept 4 bases outside the gene matches. The CDR3 totals 15 residues. The V gene's germline CDR1 is ENHRY and CDR2 SYGVKD. In DNA, the CDR3 is TGTGCCATCAGCGGGGGGGCTTCCTCCTACAATGAGCAGTTCTTC. Residues: CAISGGASSYNEQFF.

The chain has TRBV12-3 or TRBV12-4 and TRBJ2-7; 15 nucleotides align to TRBD2. V lost 0 bases to trimming and J lost 0 bases; unmatched junction nucleotides: 3. The CDR3 has 18 residues. CDR3 bases: TGTGCCAGCAGTTTAGCGGGACTAGCGGGAGGTTACTCCTACGAGCAGTACTTC. Translation gives CASSLAGLAGGYSYEQYF.